This is a list of T cell receptor beta chains from one sample in a study of shared clonotypes between healthy human individuals. Measured with immunoSEQ multiplex PCR; TCRdb has only the in-frame clones, and not every one. This table has some 2,000,000 clones, almost 96% appearing once. The sequencing input was naive CD4+ T cells sorted from blood. The receptors originated from a man aged 18 to 30 in good health. Both conserved end residues are part of each CDR3. Fields, in order: V gene, D gene, clone size, J gene, CDR3 DNA, CDR3 protein. D genes are given only for firm matches. Part of the rows lack a size; the others show once, few, many or a class for expanded clones.

>TRBV9|.|.|TRBJ2-6
TGTGCCAGCTGTAGAGGGGACTCTGGGGCCAACGTCCTGACTTTC
CASCRGDSGANVLTF
>TRBV7-3|TRBD2|.|TRBJ2-3
TGTGCCAGCAGCTTAACGTTGGCGGGGGGTACAGATACGCAGTATTTT
CASSLTLAGGTDTQYF
>TRBV10-3|TRBD2|.|TRBJ2-7
TGTGCCATCAGTGAGTCGGTGACTAGCGGGAGCGAGCAGTACTTC
CAISESVTSGSEQYF
>TRBV15|TRBD1|.|TRBJ2-3
TGTGCCACCAGCAGGTCACCGGGACAGAGCACAGATACGCAGTATTTT
CATSRSPGQSTDTQYF
>TRBV18|.|.|TRBJ1-1
TGTGCCAGCTCACCACAGCCCCCGAACACTGAAGCTTTCTTT
CASSPQPPNTEAFF
>TRBV4-1|.|.|TRBJ2-7
TGCGCCAGCAGCCAAACCGGGACACCACCCTACGAGCAGTACTTC
CASSQTGTPPYEQYF
>TRBV2|.|once|TRBJ2-2
TGTGCCAGCAGTCGTCAGGGTCCCGGGGAGCTGTTTTTT
CASSRQGPGELFF
>TRBV25-1|TRBD1|.|TRBJ2-5
TGTGCCAGCAGTGATCCCCGGACAGGGGGCGAGACCCAGTACTTC
CASSDPRTGGETQYF
>TRBV11-2|.|.|TRBJ1-3
TGTGCCAGCAGCTCCGAATCAGCCCCTGGAAACACCATATATTTT
CASSSESAPGNTIYF
>TRBV14|.|.|TRBJ2-7
TGTGCCAGCAGCCAGATGCTAGCTGGGGGCTACGAGCAGTACTTC
CASSQMLAGGYEQYF
>TRBV10-3|.|.|TRBJ1-2
TGTGCCATCAGCAGACAATATTATGGCTACACCTTC
CAISRQYYGYTF
>TRBV9|.|.|TRBJ2-7
TGTGCCAGCAGCTTGGGTTCCCTCTCCTACGAGCAGTACTTC
CASSLGSLSYEQYF
>TRBV4-1|TRBD1|.|TRBJ1-1
TGCGCCAGCAGCCAAGCGGGGACAGGGACCATGAACACTGAAGCTTTCTTT
CASSQAGTGTMNTEAFF
>TRBV2|TRBD1|.|TRBJ1-5
TGTGCCAGCAGTGGGACAGGGCAAAATCAGCCCCAGCATTTT
CASSGTGQNQPQHF
>TRBV5-1|TRBD1|.|TRBJ1-6
TGCGCCAGCAGCTTGGGAGGACAGGGGATATCACCCCTCCACTTT
CASSLGGQGISPLHF
>TRBV6-1|.|.|TRBJ1-2
TGTGCCAGCAGTGAGGGGGGGAGGGCAAAAGGGTATGGCTACACCTTC
CASSEGGRAKGYGYTF
>TRBV10-2|.|.|TRBJ1-1
TGCGCCAGCAGTCACGTCGCCGTAATGAACACTGAAGCTTTCTTT
CASSHVAVMNTEAFF
>TRBV5-8|TRBD1|once|TRBJ1-4
TGTGCCAGCAGCTTGGCTGGGACAGAAAATGAAAAACTGTTTTTT
CASSLAGTENEKLFF
>TRBV6-5|.|.|TRBJ2-6
TGTGCCAGCAGTTACGGCAGCTTTGGGGCCAACGTCCTGACTTTC
CASSYGSFGANVLTF
>TRBV2|.|.|TRBJ1-1
TGTGCCAGCAGAAGGAGGGAATTAGGCACTGAAGCTTTCTTT
CASRRRELGTEAFF
>TRBV30|TRBD1|.|TRBJ2-1
TGTGCCTTCGACAGGGGGCCCTACAATGAGCAGTTCTTC
CAFDRGPYNEQFF
>TRBV14|TRBD2|.|TRBJ2-7
TGTGCCAGCAGCCGCATGACTAGCGGGGCCTACGAGCAGTACTTC
CASSRMTSGAYEQYF
>TRBV18|TRBD1|.|TRBJ2-7
TGTGCCAGCTCACCAGGCTGGACAGGGGTCTACGAGCAGTACTTC
CASSPGWTGVYEQYF
>TRBV15|.|.|TRBJ1-2
TGTGCCACCAGCGCCCCAGAGGGGGGAAGCTACACCTTC
CATSAPEGGSYTF
>TRBV7-2|TRBD2|.|TRBJ2-5
TGTGCCAGCAGCTCTAGCGGTAGGAGATTAGCGACCCAGTACTTC
CASSSSGRRLATQYF
>TRBV6-1|TRBD1|few|TRBJ1-6
TGTGCCAGCAGCTGGGACAGGGGTAATTCACCCCTCCACTTT
CASSWDRGNSPLHF
>TRBV7-2|TRBD1|.|TRBJ1-1
TGTGCCAGCAGCTTAGACGCAGGGGGCACGGGCACTGAAGCTTTCTTT
CASSLDAGGTGTEAFF
>TRBV5-6|TRBD1|.|TRBJ2-2
TGTGCCAGCAGCCCCCGGACAGGGGCGAACACCGGGGAGCTGTTTTTT
CASSPRTGANTGELFF
>TRBV4-3|.|.|TRBJ2-7
TGCGCCAGCTGGCCTTCCGAGGACAGTGCCTACGAGCAGTACTTC
CASWPSEDSAYEQYF
>TRBV28|.|.|TRBJ1-3
TGTGCCATAACCTCCCCTGGGAAGGGAGGAAACACCATATATTTT
CAITSPGKGGNTIYF
>TRBV19|.|once|TRBJ1-5
TGTGCCAGTATCCCCGGGACACCAGAAGGGGCCCAGCATTTT
CASIPGTPEGAQHF
>TRBV6-5|.|.|TRBJ2-6
TGTGCCAGCAGTTTGGCAGGGATGGCTGGGGCCAACGTCCTGACTTTC
CASSLAGMAGANVLTF
>TRBV5-1|.|.|TRBJ1-6
TGCGCCAGCAGCCCGGGACAACTGAGCTCCTATAATTCACCCCTCCACTTT
CASSPGQLSSYNSPLHF
>TRBV4-1|TRBD1|.|TRBJ1-3
TGCGCCAGCAGCCAAGAACCAGGGGGCGGAAACACCATATATTTT
CASSQEPGGGNTIYF
>TRBV10-3|.|.|TRBJ2-3
TGTGCCAGTGCCATTGGGACAACGAGCACAGATACGCAGTATTTT
CASAIGTTSTDTQYF
>TRBV11-1|TRBD2|.|TRBJ2-3
TGTGCCAGCAGCCTCACGCGGGGGGGCACAGATACGCAGTATTTT
CASSLTRGGTDTQYF
>TRBV5-1|.|.|TRBJ2-1
TGCGCCAGCAGCATATACAATGAGCAGTTCTTC
CASSIYNEQFF
>TRBV5-1|.|.|TRBJ1-3
TGCGCCAGCAGCTTGGAGGGTCATCTACGCTCTGGAAACACCATATATTTT
CASSLEGHLRSGNTIYF